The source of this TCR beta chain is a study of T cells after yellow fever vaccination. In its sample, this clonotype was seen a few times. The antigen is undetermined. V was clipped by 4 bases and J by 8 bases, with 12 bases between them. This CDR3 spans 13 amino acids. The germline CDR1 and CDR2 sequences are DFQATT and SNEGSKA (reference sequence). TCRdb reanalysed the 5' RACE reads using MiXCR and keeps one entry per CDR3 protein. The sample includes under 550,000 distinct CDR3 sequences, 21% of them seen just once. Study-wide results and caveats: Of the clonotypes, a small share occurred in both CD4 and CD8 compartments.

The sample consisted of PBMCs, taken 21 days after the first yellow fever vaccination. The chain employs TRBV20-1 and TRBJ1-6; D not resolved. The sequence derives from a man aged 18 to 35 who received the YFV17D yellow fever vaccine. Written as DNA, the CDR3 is TGCAGTGCTAATGTGCCAGCAGATTCACCCCTCCACTTT. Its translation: CSANVPADSPLHF.